This T cell receptor (beta chain) was recorded in a study of cytomegalovirus exposure and HLA in healthy donors. The wider study: Clustering assigned 81% of the approximately 400 genotyped donors to the Caucasian-associated ancestry cluster. Findings and caveats of the study: Presence/absence analyses treated sequencing depth as roughly uniform across donors. V- and J-gene trimming in TCR beta was tied to a missense DCLRE1C variant by an analysis performed later.

Within the sample, this clone is medium-sized. What it binds is unknown. Researchers ran the PCR with 60 Vbeta and 13 Jbeta primers. Produced via immunoSEQ multiplex PCR; TCRdb's table is partial and in-frame only. The table includes 120,000 to 150,000 clones, less than 85% detected once. The CDR3 runs 13 residues. V lost 3 bases and J lost 2, with 7 bases in between. CDR1 is LNHDA and CDR2 is SQIVND in the germline V gene (reference sequence). The rearrangement links TRBV19 to TRBJ1-2; maybe TRBD1 (6 bases). Sequenced sample: PBMCs. This clonotype originated in a woman in her fifties or sixties in good health and CMV-seropositive. The CDR3 protein is CASSMQGNYGYTF. The CDR3 coding sequence is TGTGCCAGTAGTATGCAGGGGAACTATGGCTACACCTTC.